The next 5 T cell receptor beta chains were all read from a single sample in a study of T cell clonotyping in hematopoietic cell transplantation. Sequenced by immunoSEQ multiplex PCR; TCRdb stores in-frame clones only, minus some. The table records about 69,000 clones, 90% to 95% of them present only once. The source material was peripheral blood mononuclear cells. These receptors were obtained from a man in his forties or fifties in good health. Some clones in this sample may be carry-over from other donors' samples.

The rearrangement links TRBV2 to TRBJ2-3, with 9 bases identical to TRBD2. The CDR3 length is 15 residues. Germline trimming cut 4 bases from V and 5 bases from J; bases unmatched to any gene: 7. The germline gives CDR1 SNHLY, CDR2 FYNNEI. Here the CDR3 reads CASSARGGREDTQYF. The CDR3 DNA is TGTGCCAGCAGTGCGCGGGGCGGGAGGGAAGATACGCAGTATTTT.

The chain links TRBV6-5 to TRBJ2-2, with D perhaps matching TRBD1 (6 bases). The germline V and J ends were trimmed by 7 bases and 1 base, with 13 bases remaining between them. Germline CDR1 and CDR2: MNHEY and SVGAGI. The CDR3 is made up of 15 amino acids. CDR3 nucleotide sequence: TGTGCCAGCAATCAGGGGTGGGGGAACACCGGGGAGCTGTTTTTT. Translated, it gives CASNQGWGNTGELFF.

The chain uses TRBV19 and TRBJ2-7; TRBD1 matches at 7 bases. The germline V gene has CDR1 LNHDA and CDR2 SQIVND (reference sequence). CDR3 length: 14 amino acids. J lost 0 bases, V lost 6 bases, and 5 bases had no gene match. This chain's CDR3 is CASRSQGSSYEQYF. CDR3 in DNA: TGTGCCAGTAGGTCACAGGGGTCCTCCTACGAGCAGTACTTC.

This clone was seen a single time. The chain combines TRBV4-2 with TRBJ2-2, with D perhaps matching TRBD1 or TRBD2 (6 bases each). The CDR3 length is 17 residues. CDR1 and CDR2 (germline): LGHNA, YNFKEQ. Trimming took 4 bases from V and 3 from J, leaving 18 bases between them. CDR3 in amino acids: CASSPGGAGVDTGELFF. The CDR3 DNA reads TGTGCCAGCAGCCCCGGGGGAGCAGGGGTAGACACCGGGGAGCTGTTTTTT.

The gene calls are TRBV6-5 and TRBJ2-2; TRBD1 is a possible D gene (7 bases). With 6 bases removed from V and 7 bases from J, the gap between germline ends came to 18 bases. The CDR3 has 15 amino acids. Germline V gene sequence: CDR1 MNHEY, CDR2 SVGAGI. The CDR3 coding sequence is TGTGCCAGCAGCTTACGACAGGGCGGGGTCGGGGAGCTGTTTTTT. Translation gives CASSLRQGGVGELFF.